A selection of T cell receptor beta chains follows, all from one sample in a study of T cell changes during pregnancy in multiple sclerosis. Some clones are missing from TCRdb's copy, which holds only in-frame ones; the method was immunoSEQ multiplex PCR. This sample carries about 31,000 clones, 89% of them seen once, and the ten largest clones take 5.5% to 8%. The material was CD8+ T cells from peripheral blood mononuclear cells, obtained in the second trimester of pregnancy. The receptor source for this set is a female donor with multiple sclerosis, enrolled in a pregnancy study. Both conserved end residues are part of each CDR3. Fields, in order: D gene, V gene, J gene, CDR3 protein. A D gene is named only where the DNA matches it firmly.

D gene: -
V gene: TRBV15
J gene: TRBJ1-1
CDR3 protein: CATSGYRVGTEAFF

D gene: TRBD2
V gene: TRBV4-1
J gene: TRBJ2-1
CDR3 protein: CASSQGEGSTSGSNEQFF

D gene: -
V gene: TRBV6-5
J gene: TRBJ1-1
CDR3 protein: CASSVTENTEAFF

D gene: -
V gene: TRBV15
J gene: TRBJ2-5
CDR3 protein: CATSRDRGIETQYF

D gene: -
V gene: TRBV4-3
J gene: TRBJ2-7
CDR3 protein: CASSQFSGYEQYF

D gene: -
V gene: TRBV15
J gene: TRBJ2-1
CDR3 protein: CAASRGTGSYNEQFF

D gene: -
V gene: TRBV4-2
J gene: TRBJ2-2
CDR3 protein: CASSQAVAGELFF

D gene: -
V gene: TRBV4-3
J gene: TRBJ1-5
CDR3 protein: CASSQDLGGSQPQHF

D gene: -
V gene: TRBV13
J gene: TRBJ2-7
CDR3 protein: CASSPTGVINSYEQYF

D gene: -
V gene: TRBV19
J gene: TRBJ2-7
CDR3 protein: CASSGPHSSYEQYF

D gene: TRBD1
V gene: TRBV19
J gene: TRBJ2-1
CDR3 protein: CASSIGQGGTLRQFF

D gene: -
V gene: TRBV21-1
J gene: TRBJ1-1
CDR3 protein: CASSKGQDTMNTEAFF

D gene: -
V gene: TRBV29-1
J gene: TRBJ2-3
CDR3 protein: CSAGVDGADTQYF

D gene: TRBD1
V gene: TRBV7-9
J gene: TRBJ1-1
CDR3 protein: CASSQGDRGAGEAFF

D gene: TRBD1
V gene: TRBV4-2
J gene: TRBJ1-1
CDR3 protein: CASSQPTGGIAEAFF

D gene: TRBD2
V gene: TRBV27
J gene: TRBJ2-4
CDR3 protein: CASSWVEASGKVNIQYF

D gene: TRBD2
V gene: TRBV5-1
J gene: TRBJ2-3
CDR3 protein: CASSLVAGVSDTQYF

D gene: TRBD1
V gene: TRBV11-3
J gene: TRBJ1-4
CDR3 protein: CASSSGTGDREKLFF

D gene: TRBD2
V gene: TRBV28
J gene: TRBJ2-2
CDR3 protein: CASSLPYGLAGGTGELFF

D gene: TRBD1
V gene: TRBV13
J gene: TRBJ2-7
CDR3 protein: CASSLAGTGDPYEQYF

D gene: -
V gene: TRBV2
J gene: TRBJ2-7
CDR3 protein: CALRASSYEQYF

D gene: TRBD1
V gene: TRBV29-1
J gene: TRBJ2-1
CDR3 protein: CSVEGGGTASYNEQFF

D gene: TRBD1
V gene: TRBV7-9
J gene: TRBJ2-7
CDR3 protein: CASSFSGGQGAIIYEQYF

D gene: -
V gene: TRBV16
J gene: TRBJ1-2
CDR3 protein: CASSQSPTGEFYGYTF

D gene: -
V gene: TRBV29-1
J gene: TRBJ1-2
CDR3 protein: CSVDRLTGHSAGYTF

D gene: TRBD1
V gene: TRBV19
J gene: TRBJ2-3
CDR3 protein: CASSRRQGNMGDTQYF

D gene: TRBD1
V gene: TRBV9
J gene: TRBJ1-4
CDR3 protein: CASSGTGPNEKLFF

D gene: TRBD1
V gene: TRBV13
J gene: TRBJ1-2
CDR3 protein: CASSPRLTGIYGYTF

D gene: -
V gene: TRBV28
J gene: TRBJ2-7
CDR3 protein: CASSSRYGDPHEQYF

D gene: -
V gene: TRBV7-8
J gene: TRBJ2-1
CDR3 protein: CASTLSNDEQFF

D gene: -
V gene: TRBV27
J gene: TRBJ1-2
CDR3 protein: CASSPLPGMAYGYTF

D gene: -
V gene: TRBV6-1
J gene: TRBJ1-1
CDR3 protein: CASSEAFGDTTNTEAFF